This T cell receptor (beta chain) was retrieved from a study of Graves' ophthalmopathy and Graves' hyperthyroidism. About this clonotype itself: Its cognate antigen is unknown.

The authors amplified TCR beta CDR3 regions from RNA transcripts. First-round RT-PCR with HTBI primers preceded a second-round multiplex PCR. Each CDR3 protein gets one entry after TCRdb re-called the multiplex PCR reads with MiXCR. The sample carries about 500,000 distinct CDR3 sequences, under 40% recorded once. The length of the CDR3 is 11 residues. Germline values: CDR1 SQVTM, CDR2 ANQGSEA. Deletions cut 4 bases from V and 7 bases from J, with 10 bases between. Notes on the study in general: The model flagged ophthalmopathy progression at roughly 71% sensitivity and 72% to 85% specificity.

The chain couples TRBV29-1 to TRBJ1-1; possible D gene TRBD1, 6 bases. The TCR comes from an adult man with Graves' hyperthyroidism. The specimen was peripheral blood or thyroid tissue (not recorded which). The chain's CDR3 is CSVAGEFEAFF. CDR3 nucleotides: TGCAGCGTTGCAGGGGAGTTTGAAGCTTTCTTT.